The sequence of this T cell receptor (beta chain) was determined in a study of blood T cells in healthy people across ages. Caucasian, healthy and from Russia, the donors were aged between roughly 6 and 95. The study isolated at least 7 million PBMCs from each sample. A sample-barcoded 5' primer and a J-beta primer mix were used in a second PCR of roughly 7 to 11 cycles. TCRdb reprocessed the 5' RACE reads via MiXCR and lists one record per CDR3 protein. This sample has fewer than 650,000 distinct CDR3 sequences; about 25% occur once, and the top ten carry approximately 3.3%. From germline, CDR1 is SGHNT and CDR2 YYREEE (reference sequence). This CDR3 has 15 amino acids. This sample also appeared in a second study, on T cells of mothers and their children. From that second work: Each child contributed approximately 3 million TCR beta CDR3 reads, while each mother contributed over 8.5 million.

The genes are TRBV5-4 and TRBJ2-5; 8 bases match TRBD2. Near its end, the DNA agrees better with TRBJ2-1, so the J call may be wrong. Material for sequencing was blood. This receptor was identified in a boy younger than 10 in good health. The CDR3 sequence: CASSPPGGAYNEQFF. The CDR3 coding sequence is TGTGCCAGCAGCCCTCCCGGGGGGGCATACAATGAGCAGTTCTTC.